The 21 T cell receptor beta chains below come from one sample, sequenced in a study of cytomegalovirus exposure and HLA in healthy donors. Vbeta (60) and Jbeta (13) primers were used in the PCR. Sequencing used immunoSEQ multiplex PCR; TCRdb keeps in-frame clones, though not all of them. The repertoire has about 150,000 clones, about four fifths of them found once; the top ten carry about 4.9%. Sequencing was performed on PBMCs. These receptors originate from a man between 18 and 35 years old in good health and CMV-seronegative.

The rearrangement joins TRBV2 to TRBJ2-2, with D uncertain. CDR1 SNHLY and CDR2 FYNNEI come from the germline V gene. This CDR3 region has 13 residues. Between the trimmed V and J ends, which lost 8 bases and 6 bases, there was a span of 13 bases. CDR3 bases: TGTGCCAGCCTAAAACTGAATGCCGGGGAGCTGTTTTTT. Protein: CASLKLNAGELFF.

The chain is built from TRBV25-1 and TRBJ2-3; 10 bases agree with TRBD2. With V trimmed by 6 bases and J by 7 bases, 13 bases remained unmatched. The CDR3 has 16 amino acids. The germline V gene encodes CDR1 MGHDK and CDR2 SYGVNS. The CDR3 DNA reads TGTGCCAGCAGAGCAGTCGAAGCGGGGGGGGGAAATACGCAGTATTTT. The encoded protein is CASRAVEAGGGNTQYF.

This rearrangement joins TRBV19 to TRBJ2-1, with TRBD1 matching over 7 bases. Germline V CDR1 and CDR2: LNHDA, SQIVND (reference sequence). The CDR3 contains 13 residues. The junction had 3 bases not matched to a gene; V was cut back by 5 bases and J by 5 bases. The CDR3 DNA sequence: TGTGCCAGTAGTGAGCAGGGGGACAATGAGCAGTTCTTC. Its protein is CASSEQGDNEQFF.

J is TRBJ2-7 and V is TRBV27; 11 bases map to TRBD1. The V segment lost 5 bases and the J segment 0 bases; nucleotides outside the gene matches: 0. Per germline, CDR1 MNHEY and CDR2 SMNVEV (reference sequence). The CDR3 is made up of 14 amino acids. CDR3 sequence: CASSGQGASYEQYF. The CDR3 DNA reads TGTGCCAGCAGTGGACAGGGGGCCTCCTACGAGCAGTACTTC.

A remark on this clone: One end of the junction is discordant with germline, which a read error may explain. This rearrangement joins TRBV5-1 to TRBJ2-7; 9 bases are a match to TRBD2. Looked up from germline, CDR1 is SGHRS and CDR2 is YFSETQ. The CDR3 length is 19 residues. The CDR3 bases are TGCGCCAGCAGCAGATCCGGGACTAGCAAAGATAAGACCTCCCACGAGCAGTACTTC. It is translated as CASSRSGTSKDKTSHEQYF.

The chain recombines TRBV7-9 with TRBJ2-7; 12 bases agree with TRBD1. The CDR3 sequence is 15 residues long. V trimming: 3 bases; J trimming: 6 bases; junction bases outside the gene matches: 6. Germline CDR1 is SEHNR and CDR2 is FQNEAQ (reference sequence). CDR3 in amino acids: CASSLGTGGTVEQYF. CDR3 nucleotide sequence: TGTGCCAGCAGCTTGGGGACAGGGGGCACGGTCGAGCAGTACTTC.

This clone has a handful of counts. V is TRBV27 and J is TRBJ2-7; 11 positions agree with TRBD2. This CDR3 spans 15 amino acids. Germline CDR1 reads MNHEY; CDR2 reads SMNVEV (reference sequence). Trimming took 1 base from V and 7 from J; bases not matched to a gene: 6. The CDR3 reads CASSLLTSGEGEQYF. CDR3 in DNA: TGTGCCAGCAGTTTATTGACTAGCGGGGAAGGGGAGCAGTACTTC.

This sequence joins TRBV28 and TRBJ2-1, with D possibly being TRBD2 (5 bases). This CDR3 spans 16 amino acids. The V and J ends lost 4 bases and 2 bases respectively, with 15 bases between them. Germline CDR1 and CDR2: MDHEN and SYDVKM. The CDR3 nucleotides read TGTGCCAGCAGTTCACTAAGCGGTCCAACCTACAATGAGCAGTTCTTC. This encodes CASSSLSGPTYNEQFF.

This sequence joins TRBV7-3 and TRBJ2-3; 7 positions agree with TRBD1. The germline V gene has CDR1 SGHTA and CDR2 FQGTGA. J was trimmed by 10 bases and V by 0 bases; bases with no gene match: 4. This CDR3 spans 13 amino acids. CDR3 protein: CASSLTDRVAQYF. CDR3 coding DNA: TGTGCCAGCAGCTTAACTGACAGGGTAGCGCAGTATTTT.

The chain is built from TRBV19 and TRBJ1-5; 8 bases line up with TRBD1. Germline CDR1 LNHDA, CDR2 SQIVND (reference sequence). V lost 1 base, J lost 5 bases, and 4 bases stayed unmatched. This CDR3 has 15 amino acids. CDR3 sequence (DNA): TGTGCCAGTAGTATAGGAGGGACAGGACATCAGCCCCAGCATTTT. It encodes CASSIGGTGHQPQHF. Supplemented by reference TRBV19 and TRBJ1-5, the full variable domain reads DGGITQSPKYLFRKEGQNVTLSCEQNLNHDAMYWYRQDPGQGLRLIYYSQIVNDFQKGDIAEGYSVSREKKESFPLTVTSAQKNPTAFYLCASSIGGTGHQPQHFGDGTRLSIL.

J is TRBJ1-6 and V is TRBV23-1, with unresolved D. TRBV23-1 is an ORF for which the function is uncertain. The CDR3 covers 14 residues. V lost 2 bases and J lost 10, with 12 bases in between. The CDR3 loop reads CASSQPIPPSPLHF. CDR3 nucleotide sequence: TGCGCCAGCAGTCAACCCATTCCCCCATCACCCCTCCACTTT.

The genes are TRBV15 and TRBJ2-1; maybe TRBD1 (6 bases). The CDR3 runs 12 residues. The V and J ends lost 5 bases and 10 bases respectively, with 12 bases between them. In germline, CDR1 is LNHNV, CDR2 YYDKDF (reference sequence). The CDR3 nucleotides read TGTGCCACCAGCCGCACAGGGTACGAGCAGTTCTTC. It yields the protein CATSRTGYEQFF.

The V and J genes are TRBV7-6 and TRBJ2-7, with D perhaps matching TRBD2 (5 bases). In germline, CDR1 is SGHVS, CDR2 FNYEAQ. V was pared by 5 bases and J by 3 bases, with 20 bases between. This CDR3 is 16 amino acids long. The CDR3 DNA is TGTGCCAGCAGCAAGGGCCCTAGCCAGGAGGTCTACGAGCAGTACTTC. This encodes CASSKGPSQEVYEQYF.

With respect to this clone: The junction departs from the called germline gene at one end, perhaps through a read error. The sample holds other DNA sequences that translate to the same CDR3. The chain links TRBV6-1 to TRBJ1-6; D unresolved. Looked up from germline, CDR1 is MNHNS and CDR2 is SASEGT. The CDR3 runs 15 residues. CDR3: CASSEQVSYNSPLHF. CDR3 in DNA: TGTGCCAGCAGTGAACAGGTCTCCTATAATTCCCCCCTCCACTTT.

The chain couples TRBV6-1 to TRBJ2-2; the D gene is possibly TRBD1 (6 bases). Germline-derived CDR1 and CDR2 are MNHNS and SASEGT. This CDR3 spans 13 amino acids. The V end was cut by 11 bases, the J end by 5 bases, with 15 bases between. The CDR3 nucleotides read TGTGCCGCCACCGGGACACTTACCGGGGAGCTGTTTTTT. It codes for CAATGTLTGELFF.

The chain employs TRBV7-6 and TRBJ2-3, with D maybe TRBD2 (7 bases). Germline V lookup: CDR1 SGHVS, CDR2 FNYEAQ. V lost 1 base and J lost 6, with 14 bases in between. CDR3 size: 15 residues. Here the CDR3 reads CASSLDGGPLDTQYF. CDR3 nucleotide sequence: TGTGCCAGCAGCTTAGACGGGGGGCCCTTGGATACGCAGTATTTT.

The CDR3 spells CASSQGEEEAYEQYF. CDR3 in DNA: TGTGCCAGCAGCCAGGGGGAAGAGGAAGCCTACGAGCAGTACTTC. The chain combines TRBV11-1 with TRBJ2-7, with 7 bases matching TRBD1. V was pared by 5 bases and J by 2 bases, with 9 bases of the junction left unmatched. Germline CDR1 is SGHAT and CDR2 is FQDESV (reference sequence). The CDR3 totals 15 residues.

This clone showed up just once. J is TRBJ2-1 and V is TRBV27; 12 bases align to TRBD2. CDR1 and CDR2 from the germline V gene are MNHEY and SMNVEV (reference sequence). The CDR3 has 16 amino acids. Trimming cost V 7 bases and J 16 bases; bases outside gene matches: 20. This CDR3 reads CASIQTSGSFTSNVFF. The DNA for the CDR3 is TGTGCCAGCATCCAGACTAGCGGGAGTTTTACCAGTAATGTCTTCTTC.

The chain combines TRBV27 with TRBJ2-1; D is perhaps TRBD2 (7 bases). Germline lookup yields CDR1 MNHEY and CDR2 SMNVEV (reference sequence). V lost 5 bases, J lost 3 bases, and 17 bases lay in between. This CDR3 is 16 amino acids long. CDR3 sequence: CASSGGAGGSYNEQFF. CDR3 bases: TGTGCCAGCAGTGGGGGGGCTGGCGGGAGCTACAATGAGCAGTTCTTC.

This clone was observed a few times. In DNA, the CDR3 is TGTGCCACCTTCTTTCAAGGAGGAGGAAACACCATATATTTT. Translating gives CATFFQGGGNTIYF. This sequence joins TRBV6-1 and TRBJ1-3; no definite D call. The V and J ends lost 10 bases and 4 bases respectively, with 17 bases between them. The CDR3 covers 14 residues. The germline CDR1 and CDR2 sequences are MNHNS and SASEGT.

V usage is TRBV11-2 and J usage is TRBJ1-2, with TRBD1 identical over 7 bases. The germline gives CDR1 SGHAT, CDR2 FQNNGV. The V and J ends lost 5 bases and 4 bases, in that order; junction bases with no gene match: 4. The CDR3 spans 13 residues. CDR3 protein: CASSLGTAYGYTF. The CDR3 DNA follows: TGTGCCAGCAGCCTAGGGACAGCCTATGGCTACACCTTC.